This T cell receptor beta chain was captured in a study of CD8+ T cells in alopecia areata. Findings and caveats of the study: Clarity of TCR sharing across patients fell short of that in mice, possibly HLA-related. Scalp specimens additionally yield sequences from normal skin's resident alphabeta T cells.

Germline CDR1 is WSHSY and CDR2 is SAAADI. V dropped 0 bases and J dropped 5 bases, with 13 bases sitting between them. CDR3 size: 15 residues. The authors extracted RNA and reverse transcribed it into cDNA as the sequencing template. The protocol was immunoSEQ multiplex PCR, while the TCRdb copy is restricted to in-frame clones and leaves out a portion. Here the sample spans about 200,000 clones, about 56% being singletons. The sorting of PBMCs gave CD4+ and CD8+ T cells. This clone was picked up one time. No antigen is known for it. The chain combines TRBV10-2 with TRBJ2-5; the D gene could be TRBD1 or TRBD2 (6 bases each). Sequencing used CD8+ T cells sorted from blood. The source of this sequence is a human donor in good health. The CDR3 coding sequence is TGCGCCAGCAGTGAGTCACGGGGGCGATGGGAGACCCAGTACTTC. Encoded protein: CASSESRGRWETQYF.